Below are 2 T cell receptor beta chains sequenced from a single sample in a study of T cells in localized non-small cell lung cancer. Measured with immunoSEQ multiplex PCR; TCRdb has only the in-frame clones, and not every one. The sample lists 90,000 to 95,000 clones, approximately 90% occurring once. Sample: PBMCs, taken before any cancer treatment. The receptors were gathered from a woman aged 35-75 years with stage II squamous cell lung carcinoma.

The chain has TRBV28 and TRBJ1-5, with TRBD1 identical over 8 bases. Germline V gene lookup returns CDR1 MDHEN and CDR2 SYDVKM. The CDR3 is 15 residues long. With 7 bases clipped from V and 1 base from J, the junction kept 6 bases outside the gene matches. CDR3: CASTNRGISNQPQHF. The CDR3 DNA reads TGTGCCAGCACCAACAGGGGGATCAGCAATCAGCCCCAGCATTTT.

The chain recombines TRBV5-8 with TRBJ1-5; D is uncertain. Trimming pared 1 base from V and 0 bases from J, leaving 8 bases between. The length of the CDR3 is 15 residues. Germline V CDR1 and CDR2: SGHTS, YDEGEE. The CDR3 sequence is CASSLTPNSNQPQHF. CDR3 DNA: TGTGCCAGCAGCTTGACACCTAATAGCAATCAGCCCCAGCATTTT.